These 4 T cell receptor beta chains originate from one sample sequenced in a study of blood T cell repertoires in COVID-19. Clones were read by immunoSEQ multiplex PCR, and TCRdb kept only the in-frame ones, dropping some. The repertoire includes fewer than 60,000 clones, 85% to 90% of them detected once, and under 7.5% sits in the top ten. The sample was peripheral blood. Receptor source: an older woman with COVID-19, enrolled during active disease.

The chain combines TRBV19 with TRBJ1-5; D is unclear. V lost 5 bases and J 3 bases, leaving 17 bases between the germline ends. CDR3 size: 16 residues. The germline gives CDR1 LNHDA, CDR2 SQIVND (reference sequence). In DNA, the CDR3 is TGTGCCAGTAGTTCTCGGACTGTAGGGTCCAATCAGCCCCAGCATTTT. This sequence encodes CASSSRTVGSNQPQHF.

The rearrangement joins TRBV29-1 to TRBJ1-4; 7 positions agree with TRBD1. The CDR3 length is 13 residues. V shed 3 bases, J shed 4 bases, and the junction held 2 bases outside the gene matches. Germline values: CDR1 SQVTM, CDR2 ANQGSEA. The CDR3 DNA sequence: TGCAGCGTTGACAGGGGGGATAATGAAAAACTGTTTTTT. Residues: CSVDRGDNEKLFF.

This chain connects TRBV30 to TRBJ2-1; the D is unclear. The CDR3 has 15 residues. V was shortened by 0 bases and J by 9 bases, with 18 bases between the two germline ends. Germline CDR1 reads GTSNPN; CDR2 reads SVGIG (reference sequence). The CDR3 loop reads CAWSVGPSGWREQFF. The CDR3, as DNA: TGTGCCTGGAGTGTTGGCCCCTCAGGATGGCGTGAGCAGTTCTTC.

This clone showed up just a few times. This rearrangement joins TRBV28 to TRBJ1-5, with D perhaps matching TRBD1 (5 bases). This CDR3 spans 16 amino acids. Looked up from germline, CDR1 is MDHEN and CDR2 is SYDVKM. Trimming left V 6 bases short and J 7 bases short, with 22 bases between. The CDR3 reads CASSPVGRALGQPQHF. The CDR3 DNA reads TGTGCCAGCAGCCCAGTAGGCAGGGCGTTAGGGCAGCCCCAGCATTTT.